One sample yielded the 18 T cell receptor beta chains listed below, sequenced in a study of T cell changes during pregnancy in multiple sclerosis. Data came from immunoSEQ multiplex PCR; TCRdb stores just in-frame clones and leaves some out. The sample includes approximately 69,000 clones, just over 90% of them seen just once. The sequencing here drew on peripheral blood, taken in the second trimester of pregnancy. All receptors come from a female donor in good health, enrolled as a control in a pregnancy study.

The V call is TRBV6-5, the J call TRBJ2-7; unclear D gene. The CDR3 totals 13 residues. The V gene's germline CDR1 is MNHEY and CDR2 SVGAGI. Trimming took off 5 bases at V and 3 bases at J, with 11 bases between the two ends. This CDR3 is CASSADLGYEQYF. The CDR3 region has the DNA TGTGCCAGCAGTGCCGACCTAGGCTACGAGCAGTACTTC.

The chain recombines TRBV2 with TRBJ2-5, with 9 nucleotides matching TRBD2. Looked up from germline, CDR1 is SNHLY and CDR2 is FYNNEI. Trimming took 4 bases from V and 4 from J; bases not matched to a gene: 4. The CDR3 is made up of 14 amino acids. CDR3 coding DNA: TGTGCCAGCAGTGTGCGGGGGGGCCGAGAGACCCAGTACTTC. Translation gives CASSVRGGRETQYF.

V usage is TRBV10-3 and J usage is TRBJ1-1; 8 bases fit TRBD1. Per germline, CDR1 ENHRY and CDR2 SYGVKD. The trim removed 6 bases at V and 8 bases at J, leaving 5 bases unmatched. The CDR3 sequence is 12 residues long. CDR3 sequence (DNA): TGTGCCATCAGCGAGACAGGGGTCGAAGCTTTCTTT. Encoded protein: CAISETGVEAFF.

The CDR3 nucleotides are TGTGCCAGCAGCTCCCCTATTGGGACAGGGGGAAACACCATATATTTT. As protein: CASSSPIGTGGNTIYF. This sequence joins TRBV7-6 and TRBJ1-3, with 9 positions matching TRBD1. Unmatched junction bases numbered 8, after V lost 4 bases and J lost 4 bases. The CDR3 extends over 16 amino acids. Germline CDR1 and CDR2: SGHVS and FNYEAQ.

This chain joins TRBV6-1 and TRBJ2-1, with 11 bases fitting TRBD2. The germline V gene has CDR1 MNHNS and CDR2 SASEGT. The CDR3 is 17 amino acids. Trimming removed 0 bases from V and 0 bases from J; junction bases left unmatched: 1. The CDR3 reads CASSEAGLAASYNEQFF. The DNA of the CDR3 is TGTGCCAGCAGTGAAGCGGGACTAGCGGCCTCCTACAATGAGCAGTTCTTC.

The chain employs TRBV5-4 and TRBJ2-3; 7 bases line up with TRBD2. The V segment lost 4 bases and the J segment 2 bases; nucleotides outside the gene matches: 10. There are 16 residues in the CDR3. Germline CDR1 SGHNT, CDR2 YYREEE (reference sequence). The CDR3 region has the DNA TGTGCCAGCAGCCCATCTCCCCTAGCGGCCACAGATACGCAGTATTTT. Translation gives CASSPSPLAATDTQYF.

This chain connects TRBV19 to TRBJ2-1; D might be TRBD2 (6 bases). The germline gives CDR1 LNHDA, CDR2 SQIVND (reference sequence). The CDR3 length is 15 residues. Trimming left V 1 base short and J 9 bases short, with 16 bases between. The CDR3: CASSIALDGGGEQFF. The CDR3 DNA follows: TGTGCCAGTAGTATAGCCCTGGACGGGGGTGGTGAGCAGTTCTTC.

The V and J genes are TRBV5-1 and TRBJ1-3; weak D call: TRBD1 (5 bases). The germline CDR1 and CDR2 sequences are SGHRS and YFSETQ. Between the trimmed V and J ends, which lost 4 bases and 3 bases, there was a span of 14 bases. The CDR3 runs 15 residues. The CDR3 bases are TGCGCCAGCAGCGCCGGGGGAATCCTTGGAAACACCATATATTTT. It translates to CASSAGGILGNTIYF.

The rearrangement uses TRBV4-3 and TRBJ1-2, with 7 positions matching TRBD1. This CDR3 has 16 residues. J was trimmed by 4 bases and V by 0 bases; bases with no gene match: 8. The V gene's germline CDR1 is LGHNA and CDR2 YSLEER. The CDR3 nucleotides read TGCGCCAGCAGCCAAGATATAGGACAGGCCATCTATGGCTACACCTTC. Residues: CASSQDIGQAIYGYTF.

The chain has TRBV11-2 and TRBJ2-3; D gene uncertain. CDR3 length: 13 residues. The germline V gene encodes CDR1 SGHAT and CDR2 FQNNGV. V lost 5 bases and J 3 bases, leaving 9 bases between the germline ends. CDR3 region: CASSEVATDTQYF. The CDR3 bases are TGTGCCAGCAGCGAGGTAGCTACAGATACGCAGTATTTT.

The CDR3 region is CASSRTTRTGELFF. The CDR3, as DNA: TGCGCCAGCAGCCGGACTACACGAACCGGGGAGCTGTTTTTT. This chain joins TRBV10-1 and TRBJ2-2; a weak D match, TRBD2 (6 bases). The V gene's germline CDR1 is WNHNN and CDR2 SYGVQD (reference sequence). The CDR3 sequence is 14 residues long. Trimming left V 6 bases short and J 5 bases short, with 13 bases between.

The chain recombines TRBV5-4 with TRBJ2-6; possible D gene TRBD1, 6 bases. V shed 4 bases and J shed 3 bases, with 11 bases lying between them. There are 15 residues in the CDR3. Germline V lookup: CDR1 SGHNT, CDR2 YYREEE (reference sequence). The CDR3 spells CASSLQGSGANVLTF. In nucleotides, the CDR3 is TGTGCCAGCAGCCTACAGGGTAGTGGGGCCAACGTCCTGACTTTC.

The CDR3 protein is CASSQGGLGNQPQHF. The CDR3 region has the DNA TGTGCCAGCAGTCAGGGGGGCCTTGGAAATCAGCCCCAGCATTTT. This chain links TRBV6-5 with TRBJ1-5, with 7 positions matching TRBD1. The CDR3 consists of 15 residues. Per germline, CDR1 MNHEY and CDR2 SVGAGI. V lost 5 bases and J lost 4; bases outside the gene matches: 8.

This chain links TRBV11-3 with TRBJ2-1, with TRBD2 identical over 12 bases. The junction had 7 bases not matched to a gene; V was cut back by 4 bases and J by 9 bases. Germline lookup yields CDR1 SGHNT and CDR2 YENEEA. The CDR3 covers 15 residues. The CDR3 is CASSSTSGGRGEQFF. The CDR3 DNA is TGTGCCAGCAGCTCAACTAGCGGGGGGCGGGGTGAGCAGTTCTTC.

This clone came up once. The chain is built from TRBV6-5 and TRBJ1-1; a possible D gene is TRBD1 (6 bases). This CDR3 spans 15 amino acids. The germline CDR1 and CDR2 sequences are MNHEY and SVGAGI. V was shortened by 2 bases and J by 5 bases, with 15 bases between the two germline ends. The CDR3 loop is CASSYRGGARTEAFF. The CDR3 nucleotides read TGTGCCAGCAGTTACCGTGGGGGGGCAAGAACTGAAGCTTTCTTT.

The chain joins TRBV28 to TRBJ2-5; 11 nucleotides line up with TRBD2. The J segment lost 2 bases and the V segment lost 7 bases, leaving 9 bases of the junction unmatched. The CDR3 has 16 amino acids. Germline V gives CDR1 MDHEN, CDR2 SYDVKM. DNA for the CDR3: TGTGCCAGCACACCGGACATAGCGGGGGGGCAAGAGACCCAGTACTTC. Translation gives CASTPDIAGGQETQYF.

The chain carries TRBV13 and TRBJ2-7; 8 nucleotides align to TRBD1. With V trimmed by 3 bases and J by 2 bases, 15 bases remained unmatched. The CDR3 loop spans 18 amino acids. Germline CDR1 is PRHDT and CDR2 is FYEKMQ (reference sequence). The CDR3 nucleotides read TGTGCCAGCAGCTTGTTTGTGGGAGGTACGGACAGGGCCTACGAGCAGTACTTC. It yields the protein CASSLFVGGTDRAYEQYF.

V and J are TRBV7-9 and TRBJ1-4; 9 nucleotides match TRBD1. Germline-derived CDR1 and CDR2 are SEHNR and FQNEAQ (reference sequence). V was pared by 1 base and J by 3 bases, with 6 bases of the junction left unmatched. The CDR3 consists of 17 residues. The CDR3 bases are TGTGCCAGCAGCTTAGGCAAAACAGGGGGCCCTAATGAAAAACTGTTTTTT. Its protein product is CASSLGKTGGPNEKLFF.